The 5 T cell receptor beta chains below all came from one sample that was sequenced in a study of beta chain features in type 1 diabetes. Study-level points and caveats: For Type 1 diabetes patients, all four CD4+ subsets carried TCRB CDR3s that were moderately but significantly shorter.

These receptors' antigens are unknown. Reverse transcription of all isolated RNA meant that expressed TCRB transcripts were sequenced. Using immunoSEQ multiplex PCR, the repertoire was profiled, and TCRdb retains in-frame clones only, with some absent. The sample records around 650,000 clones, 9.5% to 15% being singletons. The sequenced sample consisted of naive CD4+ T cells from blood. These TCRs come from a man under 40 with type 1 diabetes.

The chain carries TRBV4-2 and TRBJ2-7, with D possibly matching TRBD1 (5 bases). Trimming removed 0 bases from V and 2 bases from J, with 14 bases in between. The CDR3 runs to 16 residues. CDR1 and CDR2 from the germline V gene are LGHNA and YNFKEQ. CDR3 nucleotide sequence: TGTGCCAGCAGCCAAGATCCGCAGGGAAGGACCTACGAGCAGTACTTC. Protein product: CASSQDPQGRTYEQYF.

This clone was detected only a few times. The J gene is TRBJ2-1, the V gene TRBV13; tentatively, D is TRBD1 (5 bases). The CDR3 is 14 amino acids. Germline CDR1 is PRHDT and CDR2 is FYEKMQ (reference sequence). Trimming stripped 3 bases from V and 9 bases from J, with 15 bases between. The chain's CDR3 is CASSLEAGLGEQFF. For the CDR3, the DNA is TGTGCCAGCAGCTTGGAAGCAGGGCTAGGTGAGCAGTTCTTC.

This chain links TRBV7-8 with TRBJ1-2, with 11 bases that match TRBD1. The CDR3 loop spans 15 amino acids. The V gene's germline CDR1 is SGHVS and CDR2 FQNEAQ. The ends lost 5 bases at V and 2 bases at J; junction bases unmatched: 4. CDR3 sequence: CASSPGDRGNYGYTF. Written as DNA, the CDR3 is TGTGCCAGCAGCCCCGGGGACAGGGGGAACTATGGCTACACCTTC.

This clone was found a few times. The CDR3 DNA is TGTGCCAGCAGCGTAGCCCCCACTAGCGCAGATACGCAGTATTTT. Translation: CASSVAPTSADTQYF. This chain links TRBV9 with TRBJ2-3; the match to TRBD2 covers 7 bases. V lost 0 bases to trimming and J lost 4 bases; unmatched junction nucleotides: 5. This CDR3 contains 15 residues. Germline V gives CDR1 SGDLS, CDR2 YYNGEE.

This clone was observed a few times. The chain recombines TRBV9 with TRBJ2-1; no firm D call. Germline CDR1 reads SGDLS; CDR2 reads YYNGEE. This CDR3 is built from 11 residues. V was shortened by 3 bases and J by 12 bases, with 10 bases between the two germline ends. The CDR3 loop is CASSALTTQFF. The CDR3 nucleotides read TGTGCCAGCAGCGCCCTTACTACGCAGTTCTTC.